A single T cell receptor beta chain is shown here with its context. There is no known antigen for this receptor. No base quality information exists; no much larger clone differs at one position. Counted from cysteine to phenylalanine, this CDR3 has 12 amino acids. Just CDR3 DNA is preserved here, 36 bases in frame from base 1. From V the trimming removes 5 bases and from J it removes 9 bases, while the gene matches leave 3 bases of the junction unaccounted for. From the germline V gene, CDR1 is SGHTA and CDR2 is FQGNSA. TCRbeta CDR3 regions were amplified from genomic DNA using the immunoSEQ Assay, a bias-controlled multiplex PCR. As for how the authors treated the data: Nucleated cell counts per sample were estimated from amplification of reference gene primers within the assay. To quantify the absolute abundance of each unique TCRbeta CDR3 rearrangement, sequence reads were collapsed and filtered. For each sample, productive Simpson clonality was calculated as the square root of Simpson's diversity index across productive rearrangements. TCRdb took over this immuneACCESS table, retaining in-frame rearrangements with V and J assigned. Such tables are incomplete; in checked studies, under half of the missing clones stem from an unresolved V gene, and the remainder is unexplained. V and J calls plus clone size are reproduced from that table; the DNA served to infer D and trimming. The table for this sample lists over 50,000 clones; about 85% of them were counted only once. In total, the top ten clones hold roughly 5% of the sample.

The data are from a study of blood T cell repertoires in COVID-19 (dated by TCRdb to about 2020). At the level of the whole study: Samples from collaborators originated in the United States, Italy and Spain and spanned both the acute and convalescent phases of COVID-19. The material from the prospective study consisted of cDNA or gDNA derived from T cells, B-cell-depleted T cells, or PBMCs. The dataset comprised deeply sampled blood TCRbeta repertoires from subjects exposed to, actively infected with, or recovered from COVID-19. The repertoires were released in a freely available public database intended as a resource for research on the immune response to SARS-CoV-2. The samples were drawn from two sources: the first 160 participants of the ongoing ImmuneRACE study, and fewer than 1,500 subjects contributed by 6 global collaborators. A de-identified subject ID, COVID-19 status, age in years and sex were almost always included in the sample metadata. Where available, HLA class I and class II types were obtained from metadata supplied by the sample provider rather than from assay-based typing.

The full study reports these points: Clinical and demographic metadata were provided uncurated, with the amount varying by source and participant.

Whole blood was collected in K2EDTA tubes by collaborating institutions according to the institutions' own protocols. Collaborator samples were shipped for TCRbeta analysis as frozen whole blood, isolated PBMCs, or DNA extracted from either sample type. The V gene is TRBV7-2 and the J gene is TRBJ2-3, and 9 bases in between align with TRBD2. This receptor was obtained from a man in his 70s with acute or convalescent COVID-19. The material sequenced was peripheral blood. In nucleotides, the sequence is TGTGCCAGCAGCCCAGCGGGGGGCACGCAGTATTTT. Its protein is CASSPAGGTQYF.